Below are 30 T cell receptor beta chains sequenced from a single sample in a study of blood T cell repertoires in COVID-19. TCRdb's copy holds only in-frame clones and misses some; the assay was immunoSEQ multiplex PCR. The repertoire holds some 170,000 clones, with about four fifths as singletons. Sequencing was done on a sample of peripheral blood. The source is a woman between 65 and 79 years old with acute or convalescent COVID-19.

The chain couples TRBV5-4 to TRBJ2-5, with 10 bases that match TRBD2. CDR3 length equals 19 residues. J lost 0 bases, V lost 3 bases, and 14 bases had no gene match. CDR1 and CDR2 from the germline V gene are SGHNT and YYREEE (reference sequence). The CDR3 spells CASSSRGLAGVAYQETQYF. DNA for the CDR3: TGTGCCAGCAGCTCCCGGGGCCTAGCGGGGGTAGCCTACCAAGAGACCCAGTACTTC.

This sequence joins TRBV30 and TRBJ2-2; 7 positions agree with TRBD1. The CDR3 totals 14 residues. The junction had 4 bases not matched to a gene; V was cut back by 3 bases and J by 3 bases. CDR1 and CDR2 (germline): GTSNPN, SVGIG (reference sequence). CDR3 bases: TGTGCCTGGAGCGACAGGGTGGACACCGGGGAGCTGTTTTTT. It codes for CAWSDRVDTGELFF.

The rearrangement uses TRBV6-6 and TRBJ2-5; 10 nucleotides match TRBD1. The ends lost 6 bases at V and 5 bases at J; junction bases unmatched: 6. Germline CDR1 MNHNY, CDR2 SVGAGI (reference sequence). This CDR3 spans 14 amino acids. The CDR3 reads CASRRDRGKETQYF. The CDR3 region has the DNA TGTGCCAGCAGACGGGACAGGGGTAAGGAGACCCAGTACTTC.

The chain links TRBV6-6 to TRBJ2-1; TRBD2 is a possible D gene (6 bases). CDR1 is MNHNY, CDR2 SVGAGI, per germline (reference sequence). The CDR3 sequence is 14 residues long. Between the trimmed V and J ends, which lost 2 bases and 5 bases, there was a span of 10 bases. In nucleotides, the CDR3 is TGTGCCAGCAGTTACCGGGGACTCAACAATGAGCAGTTCTTC. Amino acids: CASSYRGLNNEQFF.

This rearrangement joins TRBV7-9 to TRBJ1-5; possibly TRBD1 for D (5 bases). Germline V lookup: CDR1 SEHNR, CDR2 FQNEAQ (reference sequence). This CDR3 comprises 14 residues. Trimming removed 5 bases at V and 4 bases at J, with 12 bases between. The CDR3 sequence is CASSPRGGNQPQHF. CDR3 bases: TGTGCCAGCAGCCCCCGGGGGGGGAATCAGCCCCAGCATTTT.

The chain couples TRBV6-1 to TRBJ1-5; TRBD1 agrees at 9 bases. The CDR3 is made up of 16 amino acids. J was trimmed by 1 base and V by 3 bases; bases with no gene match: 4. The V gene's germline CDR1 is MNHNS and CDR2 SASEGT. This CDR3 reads CASSERDRVSNQPQHF. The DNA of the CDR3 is TGTGCCAGCAGTGAGAGGGACAGGGTCAGCAATCAGCCCCAGCATTTT.

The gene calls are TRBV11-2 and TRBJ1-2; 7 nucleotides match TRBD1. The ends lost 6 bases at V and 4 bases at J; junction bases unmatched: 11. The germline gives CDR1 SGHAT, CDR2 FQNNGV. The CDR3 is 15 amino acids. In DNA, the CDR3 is TGTGCCAGCAGACCAATCCGGGACAGTACCTATGGCTACACCTTC. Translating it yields CASRPIRDSTYGYTF.

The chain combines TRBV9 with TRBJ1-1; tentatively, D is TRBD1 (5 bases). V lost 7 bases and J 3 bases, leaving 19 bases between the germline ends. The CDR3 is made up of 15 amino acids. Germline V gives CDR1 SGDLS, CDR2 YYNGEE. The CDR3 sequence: CASGEPTVWDTEAFF. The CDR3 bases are TGTGCCAGCGGAGAACCGACAGTTTGGGACACTGAAGCTTTCTTT.

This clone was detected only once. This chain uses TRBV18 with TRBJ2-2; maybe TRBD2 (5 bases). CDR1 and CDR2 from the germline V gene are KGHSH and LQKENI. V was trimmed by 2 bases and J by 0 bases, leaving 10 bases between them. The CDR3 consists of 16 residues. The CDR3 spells CASSPGLITNTGELFF. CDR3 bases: TGTGCCAGCTCACCAGGACTGATAACGAACACCGGGGAGCTGTTTTTT.

The CDR3 is CASSFWTSGSYNEQFF. The CDR3 region has the DNA TGTGCCAGCAGTTTTTGGACTAGCGGTTCCTACAATGAGCAGTTCTTC. The chain employs TRBV27 and TRBJ2-1; 10 bases map to TRBD2. The V gene end was trimmed by 3 bases and the J gene end by 1 base; junction bases not matched to a gene: 3. CDR1 is MNHEY, CDR2 SMNVEV, per germline (reference sequence). This CDR3 region has 16 residues.

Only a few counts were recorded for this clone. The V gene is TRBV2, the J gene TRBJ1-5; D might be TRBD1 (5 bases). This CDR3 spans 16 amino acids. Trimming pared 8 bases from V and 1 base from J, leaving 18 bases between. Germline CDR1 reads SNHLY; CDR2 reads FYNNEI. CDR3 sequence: CASSPNGARSNQPQHF. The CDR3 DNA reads TGTGCCAGCTCTCCCAATGGGGCCAGAAGCAATCAGCCCCAGCATTTT.

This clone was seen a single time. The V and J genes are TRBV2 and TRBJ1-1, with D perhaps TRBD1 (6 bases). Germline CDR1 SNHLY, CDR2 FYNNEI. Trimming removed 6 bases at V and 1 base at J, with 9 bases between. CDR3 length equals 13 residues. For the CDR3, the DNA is TGTGCCAGCAGACCGGACAGGAACACTGAAGCTTTCTTT. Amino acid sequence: CASRPDRNTEAFF. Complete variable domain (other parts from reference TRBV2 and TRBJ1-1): EPEVTQTPSHQVTQMGQEVILRCVPISNHLYFYWYRQILGQKVEFLVSFYNNEISEKSEIFDDQFSVERPDGSNFTLKIRSTKLEDSAMYFCASRPDRNTEAFFGQGTRLTVV.

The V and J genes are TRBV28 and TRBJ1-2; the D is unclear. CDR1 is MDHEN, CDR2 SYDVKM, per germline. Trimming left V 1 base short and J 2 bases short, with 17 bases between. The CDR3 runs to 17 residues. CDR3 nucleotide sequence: TGTGCCAGCAGTTTATCAGGTGCGGGAGGTTTAAACTATGGCTACACCTTC. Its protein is CASSLSGAGGLNYGYTF.

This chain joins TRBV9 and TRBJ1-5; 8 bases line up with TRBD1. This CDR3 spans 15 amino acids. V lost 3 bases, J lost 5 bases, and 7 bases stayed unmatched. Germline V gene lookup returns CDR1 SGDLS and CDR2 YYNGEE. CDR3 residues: CASSGQGTGDQPQHF. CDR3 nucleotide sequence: TGTGCCAGCAGCGGGCAAGGGACAGGAGATCAGCCCCAGCATTTT.

This CDR3 is CASSPSGGRSGELFF. CDR3 DNA: TGTGCCAGCAGCCCCAGCGGGGGGCGGTCCGGGGAGCTGTTTTTT. The genes are TRBV7-9 and TRBJ2-2, with TRBD2 identical over 9 bases. J was trimmed by 6 bases and V by 5 bases; bases with no gene match: 7. Germline CDR1 is SEHNR and CDR2 is FQNEAQ (reference sequence). This CDR3 has 15 residues. The full variable domain, rest sourced from reference TRBV7-9 and TRBJ2-2, is DTGVSQNPRHKITKRGQNVTFRCDPISEHNRLYWYRQTLGQGPEFLTYFQNEAQLEKSRLLSDRFSAERPKGSFSTLEIQRTEQGDSAMYLCASSPSGGRSGELFFGEGSRLTVL.

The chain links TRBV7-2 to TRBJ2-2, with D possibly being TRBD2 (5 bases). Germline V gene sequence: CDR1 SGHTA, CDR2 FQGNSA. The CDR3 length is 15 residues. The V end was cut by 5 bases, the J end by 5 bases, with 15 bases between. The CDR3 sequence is CASSALHPGTGELFF. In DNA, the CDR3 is TGTGCCAGCAGCGCTTTGCACCCGGGGACCGGGGAGCTGTTTTTT.

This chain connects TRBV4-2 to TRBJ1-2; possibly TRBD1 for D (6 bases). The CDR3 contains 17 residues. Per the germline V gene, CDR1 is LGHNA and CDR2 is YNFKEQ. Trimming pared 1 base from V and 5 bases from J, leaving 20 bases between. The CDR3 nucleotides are TGTGCCAGCAGCCAAGCTAAGGCAAGGGGAAGGGGGTATGGCTACACCTTC. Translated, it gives CASSQAKARGRGYGYTF.

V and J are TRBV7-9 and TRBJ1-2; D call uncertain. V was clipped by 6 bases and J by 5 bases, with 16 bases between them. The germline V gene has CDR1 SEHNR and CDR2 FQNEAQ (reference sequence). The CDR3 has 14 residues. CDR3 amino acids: CASSSTAGGYGYTF. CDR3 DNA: TGTGCCAGCAGTTCTACGGCGGGAGGTTATGGCTACACCTTC.

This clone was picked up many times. The CDR3 here is CASSQDQDRARDTIYF. The CDR3 region has the DNA TGCGCCAGCAGCCAAGATCAGGACAGGGCAAGAGACACCATATATTTT. The chain uses TRBV4-1 and TRBJ1-3; TRBD1 aligns across 8 bases. The germline V gene encodes CDR1 MGHRA and CDR2 YSYEKL. This CDR3 comprises 16 residues. The trim removed 0 bases at V and 8 bases at J, leaving 9 bases unmatched.

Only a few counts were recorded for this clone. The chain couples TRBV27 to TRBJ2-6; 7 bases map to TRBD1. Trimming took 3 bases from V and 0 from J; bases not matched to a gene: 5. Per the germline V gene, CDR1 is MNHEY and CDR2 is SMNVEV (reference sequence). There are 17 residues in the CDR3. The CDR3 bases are TGTGCCAGCAGTTTTTCTACAGGGGCCTCTGGGGCCAACGTCCTGACTTTC. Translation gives CASSFSTGASGANVLTF.

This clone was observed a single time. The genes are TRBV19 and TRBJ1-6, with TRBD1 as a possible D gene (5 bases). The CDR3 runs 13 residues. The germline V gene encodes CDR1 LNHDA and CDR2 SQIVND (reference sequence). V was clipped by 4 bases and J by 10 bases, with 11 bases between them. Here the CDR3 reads CASSSGGDSPLHF. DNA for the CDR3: TGTGCCAGTAGTAGCGGGGGGGACTCACCCCTCCACTTT.

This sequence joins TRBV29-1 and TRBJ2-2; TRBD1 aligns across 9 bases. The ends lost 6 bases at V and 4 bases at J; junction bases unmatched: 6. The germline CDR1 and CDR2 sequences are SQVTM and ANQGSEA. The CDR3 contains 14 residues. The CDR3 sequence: CSVSGQGFTGELFF. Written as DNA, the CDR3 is TGCAGCGTCTCGGGACAGGGATTCACCGGGGAGCTGTTTTTT.

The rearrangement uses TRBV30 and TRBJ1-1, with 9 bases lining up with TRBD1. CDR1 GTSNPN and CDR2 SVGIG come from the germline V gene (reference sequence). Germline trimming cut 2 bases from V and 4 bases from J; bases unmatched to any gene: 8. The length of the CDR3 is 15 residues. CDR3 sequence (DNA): TGTGCCTGGAGTCCAGGACAGGGGTGGGGCACTGAAGCTTTCTTT. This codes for CAWSPGQGWGTEAFF.

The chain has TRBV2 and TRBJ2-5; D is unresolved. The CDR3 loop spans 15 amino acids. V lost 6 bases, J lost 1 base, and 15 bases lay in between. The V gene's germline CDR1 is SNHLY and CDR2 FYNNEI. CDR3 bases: TGTGCCAGCAGCCTCCAGACTCGGCGCCAAGAGACCCAGTACTTC. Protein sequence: CASSLQTRRQETQYF. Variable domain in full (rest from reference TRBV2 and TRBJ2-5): EPEVTQTPSHQVTQMGQEVILRCVPISNHLYFYWYRQILGQKVEFLVSFYNNEISEKSEIFDDQFSVERPDGSNFTLKIRSTKLEDSAMYFCASSLQTRRQETQYFGPGTRLLVL.

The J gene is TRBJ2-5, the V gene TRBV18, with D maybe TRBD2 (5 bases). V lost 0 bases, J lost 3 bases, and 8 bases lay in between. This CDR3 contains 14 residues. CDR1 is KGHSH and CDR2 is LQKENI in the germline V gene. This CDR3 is CASSPPGAEETQYF. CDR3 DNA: TGTGCCAGCTCACCACCGGGAGCGGAAGAGACCCAGTACTTC.

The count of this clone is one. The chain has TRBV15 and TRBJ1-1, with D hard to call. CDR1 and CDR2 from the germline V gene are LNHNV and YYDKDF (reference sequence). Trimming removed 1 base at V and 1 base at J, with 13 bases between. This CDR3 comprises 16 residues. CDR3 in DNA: TGTGCCACCAGCAGAGTTTGGGAGCACAGGAACACTGAAGCTTTCTTT. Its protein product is CATSRVWEHRNTEAFF. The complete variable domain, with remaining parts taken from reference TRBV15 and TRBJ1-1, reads DAMVIQNPRYQVTQFGKPVTLSCSQTLNHNVMYWYQQKSSQAPKLLFHYYDKDFNNEADTPDNFQSRRPNTSFCFLDIRSPGLGDTAMYLCATSRVWEHRNTEAFFGQGTRLTVV.

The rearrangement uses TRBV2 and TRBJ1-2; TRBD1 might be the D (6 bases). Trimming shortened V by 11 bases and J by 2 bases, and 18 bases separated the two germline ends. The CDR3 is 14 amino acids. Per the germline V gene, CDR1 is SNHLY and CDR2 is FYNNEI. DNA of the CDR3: TGTGCCCTCCAGAGGGCAGGGGAAAACTATGGCTACACCTTC. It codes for CALQRAGENYGYTF. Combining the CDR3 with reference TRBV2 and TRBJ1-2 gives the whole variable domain EPEVTQTPSHQVTQMGQEVILRCVPISNHLYFYWYRQILGQKVEFLVSFYNNEISEKSEIFDDQFSVERPDGSNFTLKIRSTKLEDSAMYFCALQRAGENYGYTFGSGTRLTVV.

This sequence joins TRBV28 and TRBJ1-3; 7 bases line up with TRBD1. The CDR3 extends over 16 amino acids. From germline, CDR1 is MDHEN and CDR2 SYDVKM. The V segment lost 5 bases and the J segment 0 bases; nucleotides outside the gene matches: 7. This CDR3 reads CASSRPGTVSGNTIYF. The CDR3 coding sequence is TGTGCCAGCAGTCGACCCGGGACAGTCTCTGGAAACACCATATATTTT.

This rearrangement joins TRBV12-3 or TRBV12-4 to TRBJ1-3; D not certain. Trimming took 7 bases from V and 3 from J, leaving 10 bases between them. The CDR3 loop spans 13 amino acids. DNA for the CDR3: TGTGCCAGCACTTTCTCAGGTGGAAACACCATATATTTT. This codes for CASTFSGGNTIYF.

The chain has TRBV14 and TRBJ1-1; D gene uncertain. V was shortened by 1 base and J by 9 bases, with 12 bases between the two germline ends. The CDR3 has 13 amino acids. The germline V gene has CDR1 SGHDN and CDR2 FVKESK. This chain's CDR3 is CASSQVLDTKAFF. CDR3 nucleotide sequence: TGTGCCAGCAGCCAAGTGCTCGATACAAAAGCTTTCTTT.